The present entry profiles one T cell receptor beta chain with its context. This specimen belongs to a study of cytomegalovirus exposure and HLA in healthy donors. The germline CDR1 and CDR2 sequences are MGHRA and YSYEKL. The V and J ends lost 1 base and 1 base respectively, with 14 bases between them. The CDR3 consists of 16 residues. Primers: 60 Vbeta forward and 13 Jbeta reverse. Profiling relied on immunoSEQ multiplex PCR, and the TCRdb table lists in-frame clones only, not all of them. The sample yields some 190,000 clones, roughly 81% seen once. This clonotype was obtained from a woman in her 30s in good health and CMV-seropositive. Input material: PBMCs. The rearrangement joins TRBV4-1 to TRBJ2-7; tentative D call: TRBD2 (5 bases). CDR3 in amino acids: CASSQVTTRRSYEQYF. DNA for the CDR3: TGCGCCAGCAGCCAAGTAACAACTAGGCGTTCCTACGAGCAGTACTTC.